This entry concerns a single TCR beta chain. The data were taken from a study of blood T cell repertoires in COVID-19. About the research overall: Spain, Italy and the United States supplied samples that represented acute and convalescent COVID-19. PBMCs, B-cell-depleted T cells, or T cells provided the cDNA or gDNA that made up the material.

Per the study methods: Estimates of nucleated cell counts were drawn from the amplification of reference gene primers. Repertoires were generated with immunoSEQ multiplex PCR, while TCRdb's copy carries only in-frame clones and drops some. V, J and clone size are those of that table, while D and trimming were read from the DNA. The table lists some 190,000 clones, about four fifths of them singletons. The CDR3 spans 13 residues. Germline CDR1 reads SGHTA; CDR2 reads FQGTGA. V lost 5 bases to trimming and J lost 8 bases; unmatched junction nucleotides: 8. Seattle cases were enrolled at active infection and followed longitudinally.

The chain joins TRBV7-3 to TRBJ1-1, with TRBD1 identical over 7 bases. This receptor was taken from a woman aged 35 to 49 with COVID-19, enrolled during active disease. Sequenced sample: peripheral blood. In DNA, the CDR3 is TGTGCCAGCAGCGTAGGACAGGAACAAGAAGCTTTCTTT. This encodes CASSVGQEQEAFF.